These 2 T cell receptor beta chains originate from one sample sequenced in a study of CD8+ T cells in alopecia areata listed by TCRdb under 2018. To prepare the library, the immunoSEQ multiplex PCR assay was applied. To provide template for TCR sequencing, every sample had RNA extracted and reverse transcribed into cDNA. Drawn from immuneACCESS, this table holds only the in-frame rearrangements with V and J called that TCRdb kept. Clones are partly lost; checked studies trace under half to an unresolved V gene and leave the rest unexplained. Listed for this sample are 290,000 or so clones, none observed only a single time. The ten largest clones take up roughly 1.2% of the sample. Pooled mouse cutaneous lymph node cells were stained for CD4, CD8alpha, NKG2D, NKG2ACE and other markers, then sorted on a BD Influx. The sample comprised CD4+ T cells sorted from a lymph node. The receptors come from a C3H/HeJ mouse with alopecia areata. This strain of mice has MHC haplotype H2-k.

The sample holds a few counts of this clone. These gene names are mouse names. With the read ending 4 residues before the CDR3 end, the germline J gene is used to fill in that end. This sample includes further DNA sequences coding for the same CDR3. V and J are TRBV5 and TRBJ2-5; no reliable D call. Between the trimmed V and J ends, which lost 2 bases and 0 bases, there was a span of 6 bases. The CDR3 contains 14 residues. The germline V gene encodes CDR1 LGHNA and CDR2 YNLKQL (reference sequence). CDR3 sequence: CASSQQDNQDTQYF. Partial CDR3 DNA: TGTGCCAGCAGCCAACAGGATAACCAAGAC.

In its sample, this clone was seen a few times. Mouse germline and gene names are used. The CDR3 goes on 4 residues after the read ends, and that part is filled in from the germline J gene. The J gene is TRBJ2-7, the V gene TRBV13-3; tentatively, D is TRBD1 (6 bases). Germline lookup yields CDR1 NNHDY and CDR2 SYVADS. The CDR3 length is 12 residues. The ends were cut back, 6 bases at V and 2 bases at J, with 9 bases in the middle. CDR3 loop: CASTTGPYEQYF. The sequenced CDR3 bases are TGTGCCAGCACTACAGGGCCCTAT.